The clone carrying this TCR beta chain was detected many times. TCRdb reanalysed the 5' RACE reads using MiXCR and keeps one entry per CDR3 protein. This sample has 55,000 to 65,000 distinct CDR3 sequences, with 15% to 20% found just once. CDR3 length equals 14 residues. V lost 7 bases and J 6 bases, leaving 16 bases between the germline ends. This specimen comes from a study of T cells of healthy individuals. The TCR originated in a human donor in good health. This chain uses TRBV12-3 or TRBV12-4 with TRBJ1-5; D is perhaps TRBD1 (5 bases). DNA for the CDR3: TGTGCCAGCACCCTGGGGGGGGTACGTCAGCCCCAGCATTTT. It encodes CASTLGGVRQPQHF.